The 14 T cell receptor beta chains given below trace back to one sample, sequenced in a study of CD8+ T cells in alopecia areata. The treatment is: oral pan-JAK inhibitor, 5-10 mg twice daily. Isolated RNA was reverse transcribed into cDNA used as the sequencing template. The table came from immunoSEQ multiplex PCR; TCRdb's copy has only in-frame clones and leaves some out. This table has a few hundred thousand clones, 35% to 40% appearing once. Here the sequenced sample was CD4+ T cells sorted from blood, taken around week 30, from a patient treated with tofacitinib. These TCRs come from a human donor with alopecia areata.

The chain employs TRBV10-2 and TRBJ2-5, with a tentative D call TRBD2 (6 bases). V was pared by 3 bases and J by 2 bases, with 10 bases between. Germline CDR1 and CDR2: WSHSY and SAAADI. The CDR3 is 14 residues long. The CDR3 reads CASSDAAGQETQYF. The CDR3 DNA reads as TGCGCCAGCAGTGACGCTGCGGGGCAAGAGACCCAGTACTTC.

The chain combines TRBV5-1 with TRBJ1-4; 8 positions agree with TRBD1. The germline V gene has CDR1 SGHRS and CDR2 YFSETQ. This CDR3 spans 15 amino acids. V lost 1 base and J lost 7; bases outside the gene matches: 6. The CDR3 is CASSLKGQGREKLFF. CDR3 coding DNA: TGCGCCAGCAGCTTGAAAGGACAGGGACGTGAAAAACTGTTTTTT.

This clone was detected a few times. The chain couples TRBV30 to TRBJ1-6; D unclear. Trimming pared 0 bases from V and 7 bases from J, leaving 13 bases between. CDR1 is GTSNPN, CDR2 SVGIG, per germline (reference sequence). This CDR3 is 15 amino acids long. The CDR3 sequence is CAWSVSRAGNSPLHF. For the CDR3, the DNA is TGTGCCTGGAGTGTAAGTAGGGCAGGAAATTCACCCCTCCACTTT.

The chain joins TRBV7-9 to TRBJ1-1, with unresolved D. The CDR3 loop spans 13 amino acids. Germline V gene data show CDR1 as SEHNR and CDR2 as FQNEAQ (reference sequence). Trimming left V 7 bases short and J 3 bases short, with 12 bases between. CDR3 sequence: CASILSQHTEAFF. The CDR3 DNA follows: TGTGCCAGCATCCTAAGCCAGCACACTGAAGCTTTCTTT.

Here the CDR3 reads CASSPLWGGNYGYTF. The CDR3 coding sequence is TGTGCCAGCAGTCCCCTTTGGGGGGGAAATTATGGCTACACCTTC. This chain connects TRBV6-5 to TRBJ1-2, with TRBD1 as a possible D gene (5 bases). Trimming left V 5 bases short and J 5 bases short, with 18 bases between. The germline CDR1 and CDR2 sequences are MNHEY and SVGAGI. This CDR3 is built from 15 residues.

V is TRBV6-1 and J is TRBJ1-5; 10 nucleotides align to TRBD1. The ends lost 4 bases at V and 6 bases at J; junction bases unmatched: 0. Germline assignment: CDR1 MNHNS and CDR2 SASEGT. There are 13 residues in the CDR3. For the CDR3, the DNA is TGTGCCAGCAGTGGGGACAGGGGTCAGCCCCAGCATTTT. Its protein product is CASSGDRGQPQHF.

Points on this clone: The identical CDR3 is also encoded by other nucleotide sequences in the sample. This chain joins TRBV7-9 and TRBJ1-4, with D uncertain. The V gene lost 6 bases and the J gene lost 5 bases, with 4 bases spanning the gap. The CDR3 is 11 residues long. Germline loops: CDR1 SEHNR, CDR2 FQNEAQ (reference sequence). The CDR3 here is CASSRNEKLFF. The CDR3 coding sequence is TGTGCCAGCAGTAGGAATGAAAAACTGTTTTTT.

There are a few counts of this clone. The chain joins TRBV27 to TRBJ2-7; 9 nucleotides agree with TRBD2. Per the germline V gene, CDR1 is MNHEY and CDR2 is SMNVEV (reference sequence). The CDR3 covers 14 residues. V lost 7 bases and J lost 5; bases outside the gene matches: 9. CDR3 protein: CASTFSGSFNEQYF. In DNA form, the CDR3 reads TGTGCCAGCACCTTTAGCGGGAGCTTCAACGAGCAGTACTTC.

This clone is a singleton in its sample. The rearrangement uses TRBV7-9 and TRBJ1-2; possibly TRBD1 for D (5 bases). V lost 4 bases and J 6 bases, leaving 9 bases between the germline ends. Per the germline V gene, CDR1 is SEHNR and CDR2 is FQNEAQ (reference sequence). The CDR3 is 12 amino acids. CDR3 loop: CASSSEGHGYTF. As DNA, the CDR3 is TGTGCCAGCAGCTCAGAGGGGCATGGCTACACCTTC.

This clone was seen more than once but under ten times. The CDR3 here is CASSPTGSRNYGYTF. CDR3 sequence (DNA): TGTGCCAGCAGCCCTACGGGATCTCGGAACTATGGCTACACCTTC. This chain links TRBV6-5 with TRBJ1-2; D is unclear. Deletions cut 6 bases from V and 2 bases from J, with 16 bases between. The CDR3 is made up of 15 amino acids. Germline V gives CDR1 MNHEY, CDR2 SVGAGI.

The chain links TRBV6-5 to TRBJ2-7; tentatively, D is TRBD1 (5 bases). The CDR3 totals 13 residues. In germline, CDR1 is MNHEY, CDR2 SVGAGI. The V and J ends lost 5 bases and 5 bases respectively, with 13 bases between them. CDR3 nucleotides: TGTGCCAGCAGTGACCTACAGGAAGACGAGCAGTACTTC. Translating gives CASSDLQEDEQYF.

This clone was detected a few times. The chain uses TRBV30 and TRBJ2-1; D is perhaps TRBD1 (5 bases). The germline V gene has CDR1 GTSNPN and CDR2 SVGIG (reference sequence). The V end lost 1 base, the J end lost 6 bases, and 19 bases lay between the germline ends. The CDR3 has 16 residues. The CDR3 region has the DNA TGTGCCTGGAGTGCCCAGGGTTGGTCCCTCAGCAATGAGCAGTTCTTC. Its protein is CAWSAQGWSLSNEQFF.

The rearrangement links TRBV19 to TRBJ2-1; D not certain. Trimming pared 3 bases from V and 3 bases from J, leaving 3 bases between. From germline, CDR1 is LNHDA and CDR2 SQIVND (reference sequence). This CDR3 contains 12 residues. The CDR3 reads CASSIYYNEQFF. DNA for the CDR3: TGTGCCAGTAGTATTTACTACAATGAGCAGTTCTTC.

This clone was seen more than once but under ten times. The CDR3 coding sequence is TGTGCCAGCAGTTCAGGACAGGGTTTGGGGCAGTACTTC. As protein: CASSSGQGLGQYF. The chain employs TRBV28 and TRBJ2-7, with 8 nucleotides matching TRBD1. The germline V gene encodes CDR1 MDHEN and CDR2 SYDVKM. This CDR3 spans 13 amino acids. The V and J ends lost 4 bases and 9 bases, in that order; junction bases with no gene match: 8.